Only a few counts were recorded for the clone carrying this T cell receptor beta chain. CDR1 MNHNY and CDR2 SVGAGI come from the germline V gene (reference sequence). The CDR3 is 13 residues long. V dropped 2 bases and J dropped 3 bases, with 7 bases sitting between them. RNA transcripts gave rise to amplified TCR beta CDR3 regions. An initial round of RT-PCR targeting the TCR CDR3 relied on the HTBI primer set. TCRdb reprocessed the multiplex PCR reads via MiXCR and lists one record per CDR3 protein. The sample has 500,000 to 650,000 distinct CDR3 sequences; 15% to 20% are singletons. This specimen comes from a study of T cells in Graves' hyperthyroidism and ophthalmopathy.

V gene TRBV6-6 combines with J gene TRBJ2-5; D unclear. The sequence came from a middle-aged man with Graves' ophthalmopathy. Sequencing was carried out using blood. Here the CDR3 DNA reads TGTGCCAGCAGTTACGCAAGGGAAGAGACCCAGTACTTC. Amino acid sequence: CASSYAREETQYF.